One sample yielded the 10 T cell receptor beta chains listed below, sequenced in a study of regulatory T cells in long-lasting Graves disease. The time point: persistent/refractory GD, antithyroid drugs over 5 years with positive TRAb. Following extraction of RNA from PBMCs, that RNA was used to make the TCR library. CDR3 regions were amplified by Arm-PCR using iRepertoire HTBI primers to build TCR beta libraries. From the multiplex PCR reads, TCRdb called clonotypes with MiXCR, one entry per CDR3 protein. The data hold approximately 470,000 distinct CDR3 sequences, with less than 25% observed a single time. Sequencing was performed on peripheral blood mononuclear cells (PBMCs), taken when the disease was refractory, from a patient treated with antithyroid drugs. Receptors originate from a female donor with Graves disease.

Comments on this clonotype: A much larger clonotype is one base distant, so this may be a read error. The conserved phenylalanine or tryptophan normally closing the CDR3 is absent here, so this likely arose from a read error. The V and J genes are TRBV28 and TRBJ2-7; D unclear. CDR1 and CDR2 (germline): MDHEN, SYDVKM. The germline V and J ends were trimmed by 2 bases and 2 bases, with 10 bases remaining between them. The CDR3 totals 14 residues. The DNA of the CDR3 is TGTGCCAGCAGTTTAAGTGATATTCCCTACGAGCAGTACCTC. This encodes CASSLSDIPYEQYL.

Only a few counts were recorded for this clonotype. The rearrangement uses TRBV13 and TRBJ2-7; D call uncertain. With 2 bases removed from V and 6 bases from J, the gap between germline ends came to 14 bases. CDR3 length: 14 amino acids. Per the germline V gene, CDR1 is PRHDT and CDR2 is FYEKMQ (reference sequence). The CDR3 sequence: CASSLFALPVEQYF. In DNA, the CDR3 is TGTGCCAGCAGCTTATTTGCCCTCCCTGTCGAGCAGTACTTC.

Many counts were recorded for this clonotype. The chain uses TRBV28 and TRBJ2-7; 7 positions match TRBD1. The germline V gene has CDR1 MDHEN and CDR2 SYDVKM. This CDR3 is 13 amino acids long. J gave up 0 bases and V 10 bases, and 6 bases lay outside the gene matches. The CDR3 region is CANPGQSSYEQYF. The CDR3 nucleotides read TGTGCCAACCCGGGACAGAGCTCCTACGAGCAGTACTTC.

This clonotype was picked up many times. The V and J genes are TRBV11-2 and TRBJ1-1; the match to TRBD1 covers 7 bases. The CDR3 is made up of 13 amino acids. Germline V CDR1 and CDR2: SGHAT, FQNNGV. The V segment lost 6 bases and the J segment 4 bases; nucleotides outside the gene matches: 5. CDR3 residues: CASSRQGSTEAFF. The CDR3, as DNA: TGTGCCAGCAGTCGACAGGGTTCCACTGAAGCTTTCTTT.

V is TRBV6-1 and J is TRBJ2-7; tentatively, D is TRBD1 (5 bases). The V end lost 0 bases, the J end lost 3 bases, and 15 bases lay between the germline ends. Germline V CDR1 and CDR2: MNHNS, SASEGT. The CDR3 runs 16 residues. CDR3 in amino acids: CASSEALRQGNYEQYF. Here the CDR3 DNA reads TGTGCCAGCAGTGAAGCGCTACGGCAGGGAAACTACGAGCAGTACTTC.

This clonotype was counted many times. The rearrangement uses TRBV20-1 and TRBJ1-2; 7 bases are shared with TRBD1. The germline CDR1 and CDR2 sequences are DFQATT and SNEGSKA (reference sequence). V was clipped by 6 bases and J by 5 bases; unmatched bases: 15. CDR3 length: 15 amino acids. The DNA for the CDR3 is TGCAGTGCCGCCGACGTCCAGGGACAGACTTATGGCTACACCTTC. This sequence encodes CSAADVQGQTYGYTF.

In this sample, this clonotype turned up many times. The chain is built from TRBV10-3 and TRBJ1-4, with 10 bases aligning to TRBD1. V was clipped by 11 bases and J by 8 bases; unmatched bases: 5. This CDR3 is built from 12 residues. Germline loops: CDR1 ENHRY, CDR2 SYGVKD. The CDR3 is CASGQGTEKLFF. DNA for the CDR3: TGTGCCTCGGGACAGGGGACCGAAAAACTGTTTTTT.

Concerning this clonotype itself: This may be a read error: a much more frequent sequence differs by one nucleotide. The V gene is TRBV20-1, the J gene TRBJ2-7; D possibly corresponds to TRBD2 (5 bases). Germline CDR1 and CDR2: DFQATT and SNEGSKA (reference sequence). CDR3 size: 13 residues. The CDR3 spells CSARAGISYEQHF. Written as DNA, the CDR3 is TGCAGTGCTAGAGCGGGGATCTCCTACGAGCAGCACTTC.

This chain links TRBV19 with TRBJ2-4; 8 nucleotides align to TRBD1. Germline CDR1 is LNHDA and CDR2 is SQIVND (reference sequence). V was pared by 10 bases and J by 6 bases, with 11 bases of the junction left unmatched. The CDR3 covers 14 residues. CDR3 nucleotides: TGTGCCACTGGTCGGGGACAGGAGGCAAACATTCAGTACTTC. This encodes CATGRGQEANIQYF.

This clonotype was detected a few times. V usage is TRBV7-2 and J usage is TRBJ2-7; D is tentatively TRBD1 or TRBD2 (5 bases each). CDR1 is SGHTA and CDR2 is FQGNSA in the germline V gene. The CDR3 loop spans 17 amino acids. V lost 2 bases to trimming and J lost 6 bases, with 23 bases between them. The CDR3 DNA sequence: TGTGCCAGCAGCTTACAAGCCACGTTTTTGTCTGGGGGCGAGCAGTACTTC. Protein: CASSLQATFLSGGEQYF.